The sequence of this T cell receptor (beta chain) was determined in a study of cytotoxic CD8 clonotypes in ibrutinib-treated CLL. V was pared by 2 bases and J by 2 bases, with 9 bases between. The germline CDR1 and CDR2 sequences are MGHRA and YSYEKL. CDR3 size: 14 residues. Depth targeted 1 in 200,000 to 1 in 1 million T cells, averaging 10x coverage per clonotype. Sequencing was performed with immunoSEQ multiplex PCR; in TCRdb, only in-frame clones are kept and a portion is missing. The repertoire holds about 50,000 clones, with 65% to 75% as singletons. The origin of this receptor is a human donor with chronic lymphocytic leukemia. The chain employs TRBV4-1 and TRBJ1-2; the D gene is possibly TRBD1 (6 bases). The specimen was PBMCs, collected after 12 months of ibrutinib treatment. The CDR3: CASSQQGQNYGYTF. The CDR3 DNA sequence: TGCGCCAGCAGCCAACAGGGGCAGAACTATGGCTACACCTTC.